Listed below are T cell receptor beta chains from one sample, sequenced in a study of OX40 agonist ivuxolimab in advanced cancers. Here immunoSEQ multiplex PCR was the method, and the copy in TCRdb shows in-frame clones only, minus some. The sample contains roughly 81,000 clones, over 85% of which appear only once. The sample here was CD4+ or CD8+ T cells sorted from blood, taken in a trial of the OX40 agonist ivuxolimab. These receptors came from an adult with an advanced solid tumor such as melanoma, head and neck, liver or kidney cancer. Both conserved end residues are part of each CDR3. A D gene is named only where the DNA matches it firmly. Size values are once, few and many counts, or a class for expanded clones, and some rows have none.

abundance,d_gene,j_gene,v_gene,CDR3nt,CDR3aa
once,NA,TRBJ2-6,TRBV19,TGTGCCAGTAGTATAATTGGGGCCCGGAGAGCTGGGGCCAACGTCCTGACTTTC,CASSIIGARRAGANVLTF
NA,NA,TRBJ1-5,TRBV6-1,TGTGCCAGCAGTGAAGCGAGTTATAGCAATCAGCCCCAGCATTTT,CASSEASYSNQPQHF
NA,TRBD1,TRBJ2-6,TRBV27,TGTGCCAGCAGTCTTACAGGGGGCGGGGCCAACGTCCTGACTTTC,CASSLTGGGANVLTF
NA,TRBD1,TRBJ2-7,TRBV11-2,TGTGCCAGCAGCCTTGGGACAGGGGGCTTTTCCGAGCAGTACTTC,CASSLGTGGFSEQYF
NA,NA,TRBJ2-7,TRBV7-6,TGTGCCAGCAGCTTAAGGACAGACTCCTACGAGCAGTACTTC,CASSLRTDSYEQYF
once,NA,TRBJ2-3,TRBV28,TGTGCCAGCAGTCCGCACGATGTACGAACCCCATCAAGCACAGATACGCAGTATTTT,CASSPHDVRTPSSTDTQYF
NA,NA,TRBJ1-1,TRBV5-6,TGTGCCAGCAGCCCACCACAGAACACTGAAGCTTTCTTT,CASSPPQNTEAFF
NA,NA,TRBJ2-7,TRBV19,TGTGCCAGTAGTCAGTGGGAGCACAACGAGCAGTACTTC,CASSQWEHNEQYF
NA,TRBD1,TRBJ1-2,TRBV5-1,TGCGCCAGCAGCGAGACAGGGATGCCCCACTATGGCTACACCTTC,CASSETGMPHYGYTF
NA,TRBD2,TRBJ2-1,TRBV5-1,TGCGCCAGCAGGCCGGGACTAGCGGTCTACAATGAGCAGTTCTTC,CASRPGLAVYNEQFF
NA,TRBD2,TRBJ2-3,TRBV28,TGTGCCAGCAGTTCCCGGGGGGTAGCGGGGGGCACAGATACGCAGTATTTT,CASSSRGVAGGTDTQYF
NA,TRBD2,TRBJ2-1,TRBV5-3,TGTGCCAGAAGCTTGCTGGCTAGCGGGAGAGGAAACCCCTACAATGAGCAGTTCTTC,CARSLLASGRGNPYNEQFF
NA,NA,TRBJ2-1,TRBV5-1,TGCGCCAGCAGCTCCCTAACCCATCACAATGAGCAGTTCTTC,CASSSLTHHNEQFF
NA,NA,TRBJ2-2,TRBV7-9,TGTGCCAGCAGCTTAAGGGGAACCGGCGGGGAGCTGTTTTTT,CASSLRGTGGELFF
NA,NA,TRBJ1-1,TRBV11-2,TGTGCCAGCAGCTTACTCGCATTCATGAACACTGAAGCTTTCTTT,CASSLLAFMNTEAFF
NA,NA,TRBJ1-2,TRBV2,TGTGCCAGCAGTGAAGTGGTCCGGGGGTCAAATAGGGGCTACACCTTC,CASSEVVRGSNRGYTF
NA,NA,TRBJ2-2,TRBV28,TGTGCCAGCAGCCTGGCGGCGGGGCGAAATGAACCTTGGGGGAACACCGGGGAGCTGTTTTTT,CASSLAAGRNEPWGNTGELFF
NA,NA,TRBJ2-2,TRBV7-3,TGCGCCAGCAGCTTAACGGTCGGGGATGTTCGGGCCGGGGAGCTGTTTTTT,CASSLTVGDVRAGELFF
NA,NA,TRBJ1-1,TRBV7-8,TGTGCCAGCAGCTTAGGCAGCCGGGAGTTTTACACTGAAGCTTTCTTT,CASSLGSREFYTEAFF
NA,TRBD1,TRBJ2-7,TRBV6-5,TGTGCCAGCAGACCCGGGACAGGGGGAAATCGCGAGCAGTACTTC,CASRPGTGGNREQYF
NA,TRBD2,TRBJ2-3,TRBV2,TGTGCCAGCAGTGAAAGGCGGCTAGCGGGAGTTATATCGGATACGCAGTATTTT,CASSERRLAGVISDTQYF
NA,NA,TRBJ2-7,TRBV9,TGTGCCAGCAGCCCGCGAGCTTCGGCCTCCTACGAGCAGTACTTC,CASSPRASASYEQYF
NA,NA,TRBJ1-1,TRBV6-5,TGTGCCAGCAGTCTTACAGGGAGATTCACTGAAGCTTTCTTT,CASSLTGRFTEAFF
NA,NA,TRBJ1-1,TRBV6-7,TGTGCCAGCAGTTACCCAGACAGAACGACTGAAGCTTTCTTT,CASSYPDRTTEAFF
NA,NA,TRBJ2-3,TRBV2,TGTGCCAGCAGTGACCCGGAACCCACAGATACGCAGTATTTT,CASSDPEPTDTQYF
NA,NA,TRBJ2-7,TRBV20-1,TGCAGTGCTAGCGGCAGGGGCGAGCAGTACTTC,CSASGRGEQYF
NA,NA,TRBJ2-7,TRBV28,TGTGCCAGCAGTTTGGGGCAGACTACGAGTGAGCAGTACTTC,CASSLGQTTSEQYF
NA,NA,TRBJ2-5,TRBV20-1,TGCAGTGCTAGAGATGCGGGGACCCAGTACTTC,CSARDAGTQYF
NA,TRBD1,TRBJ1-1,TRBV6-5,TGTGCCAGCAGGCTATCCGGGACAGGCACTGAAGCTTTCTTT,CASRLSGTGTEAFF
NA,NA,TRBJ2-7,TRBV9,TGTGCCAGCAGCGAGGCGGGTGGGCCCGAGCAGTACTTC,CASSEAGGPEQYF
NA,NA,TRBJ2-5,TRBV10-2,TGCGCCAGCAGTGAAGAGGGCTCCCGGGGGGAGACCCAGTACTTC,CASSEEGSRGETQYF
once,TRBD2,TRBJ2-2,TRBV4-3,TGCGCCAGCAGATATGCGCGGGAGGAAGCAAACACCGGGGAGCTGTTTTTT,CASRYAREEANTGELFF
NA,TRBD2,TRBJ2-7,TRBV10-3,TGTGCCATCAGTGATAGTTATGGGACTAGCGGGTACGAGCAGTACTTC,CAISDSYGTSGYEQYF
NA,NA,TRBJ2-2,TRBV30,TGTGCCTGGAGTGTGGTCGGGGAGCCCGACGGGGAGCTGTTTTTT,CAWSVVGEPDGELFF
NA,NA,TRBJ2-3,TRBV7-9,TGTGCCAGCAGCCCGGGGACAGATACGCAGTATTTT,CASSPGTDTQYF
NA,NA,TRBJ2-7,TRBV5-1,TGCGCCAGCAGCTTGGTCGGGTACGAGCAGTACTTC,CASSLVGYEQYF
NA,TRBD1,TRBJ2-7,TRBV7-9,TGTGCCAGCAGCTGGGCCGGGACAGGGAGTTACGAGCAGTACTTC,CASSWAGTGSYEQYF
NA,NA,TRBJ1-1,TRBV5-6,TGTGCCAGCAGCTGGGACCGGGGTTTGAACACTGAAGCTTTCTTT,CASSWDRGLNTEAFF
NA,NA,TRBJ1-1,TRBV7-9,TGTGCCAGCAGCACGACGGGACGGATGAACACTGAAGCTTTCTTT,CASSTTGRMNTEAFF
NA,NA,TRBJ2-7,TRBV4-3,TGCGCCAGCAGCCAAGATTGGGCGAGCTCCTACGAGCAGTACTTC,CASSQDWASSYEQYF
NA,NA,TRBJ2-7,TRBV7-2,TGTGCCAGCAGCCTCGTAGGGGGGACGGCTTCGTTGCAGTACTTC,CASSLVGGTASLQYF
NA,TRBD1,TRBJ2-1,TRBV30,TGTGCCTGGACCCGCCGACAGGGGGTCATTTTGTTCCACAATGAGCAGTTCTTC,CAWTRRQGVILFHNEQFF